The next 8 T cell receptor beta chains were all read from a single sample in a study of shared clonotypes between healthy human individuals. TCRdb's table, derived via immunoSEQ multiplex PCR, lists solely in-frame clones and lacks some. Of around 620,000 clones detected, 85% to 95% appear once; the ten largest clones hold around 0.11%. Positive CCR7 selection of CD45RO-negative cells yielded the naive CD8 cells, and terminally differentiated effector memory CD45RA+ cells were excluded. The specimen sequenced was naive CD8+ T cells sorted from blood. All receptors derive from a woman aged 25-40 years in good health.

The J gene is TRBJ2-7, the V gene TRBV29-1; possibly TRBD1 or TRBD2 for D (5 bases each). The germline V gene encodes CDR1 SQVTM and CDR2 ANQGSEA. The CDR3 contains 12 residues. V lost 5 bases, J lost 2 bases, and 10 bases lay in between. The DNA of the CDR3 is TGCAGCGTTTTAGAGGGGCCCTACGAGCAGTACTTC. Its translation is CSVLEGPYEQYF.

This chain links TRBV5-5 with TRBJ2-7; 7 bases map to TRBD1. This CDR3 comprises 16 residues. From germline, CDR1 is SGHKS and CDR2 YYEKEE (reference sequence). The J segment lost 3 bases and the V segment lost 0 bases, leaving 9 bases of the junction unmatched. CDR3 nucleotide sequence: TGTGCCAGCAGCTTGGGTCCGAGGGGGCGCTTCTACGAGCAGTACTTC. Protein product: CASSLGPRGRFYEQYF.

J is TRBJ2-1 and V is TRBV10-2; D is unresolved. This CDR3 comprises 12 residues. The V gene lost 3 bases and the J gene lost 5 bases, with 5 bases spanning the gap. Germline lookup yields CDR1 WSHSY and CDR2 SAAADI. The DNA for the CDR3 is TGCGCCAGCAGTGACCCTAACAATGAGCAGTTCTTC. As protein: CASSDPNNEQFF.

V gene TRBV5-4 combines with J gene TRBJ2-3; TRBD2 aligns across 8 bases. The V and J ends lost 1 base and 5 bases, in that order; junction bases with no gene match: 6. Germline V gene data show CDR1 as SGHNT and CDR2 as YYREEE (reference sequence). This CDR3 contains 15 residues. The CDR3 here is CASSLSWRGVDTQYF. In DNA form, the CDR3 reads TGTGCCAGCAGCTTGTCGTGGCGGGGGGTAGATACGCAGTATTTT.

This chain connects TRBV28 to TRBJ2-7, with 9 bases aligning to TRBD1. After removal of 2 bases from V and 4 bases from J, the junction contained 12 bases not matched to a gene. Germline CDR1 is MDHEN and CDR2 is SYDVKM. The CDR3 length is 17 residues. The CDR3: CASSLPPTGQGRYEQYF. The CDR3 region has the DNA TGTGCCAGCAGTTTACCGCCCACGGGACAGGGTCGGTACGAGCAGTACTTC.

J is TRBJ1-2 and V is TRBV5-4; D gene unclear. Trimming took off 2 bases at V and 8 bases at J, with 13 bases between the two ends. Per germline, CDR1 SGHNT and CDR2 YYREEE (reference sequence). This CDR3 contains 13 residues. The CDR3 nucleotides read TGTGCCAGCAGCTTTGGGGTCGGAGAAGGCTACACCTTC. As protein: CASSFGVGEGYTF.

CDR3 loop: CASSLAENTGELFF. CDR3 in DNA: TGTGCCAGCAGCTTAGCGGAGAACACCGGGGAGCTGTTTTTT. The chain joins TRBV7-9 to TRBJ2-2, with D uncertain. There are 14 residues in the CDR3. Germline assignment: CDR1 SEHNR and CDR2 FQNEAQ (reference sequence). V was cut by 0 bases and J by 1 base, with 3 bases left in between.

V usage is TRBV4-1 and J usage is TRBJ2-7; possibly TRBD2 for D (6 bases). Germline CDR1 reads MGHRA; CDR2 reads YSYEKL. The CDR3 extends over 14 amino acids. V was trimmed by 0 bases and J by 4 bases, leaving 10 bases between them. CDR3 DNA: TGCGCCAGCAGCCAAGATCTGGGGACTTACGAGCAGTACTTC. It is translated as CASSQDLGTYEQYF.